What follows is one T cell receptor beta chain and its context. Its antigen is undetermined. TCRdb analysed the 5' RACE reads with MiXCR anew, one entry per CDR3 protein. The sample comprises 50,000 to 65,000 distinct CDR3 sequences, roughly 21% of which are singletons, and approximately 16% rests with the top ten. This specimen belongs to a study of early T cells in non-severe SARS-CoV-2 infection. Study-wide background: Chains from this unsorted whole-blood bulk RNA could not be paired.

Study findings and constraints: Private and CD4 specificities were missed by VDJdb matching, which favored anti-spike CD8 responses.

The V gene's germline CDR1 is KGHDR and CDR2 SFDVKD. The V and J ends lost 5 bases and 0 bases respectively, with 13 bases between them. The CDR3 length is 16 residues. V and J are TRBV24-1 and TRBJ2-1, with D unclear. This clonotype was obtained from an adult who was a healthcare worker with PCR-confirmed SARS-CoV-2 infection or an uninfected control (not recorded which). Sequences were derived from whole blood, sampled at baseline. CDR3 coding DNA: TGTGCCACCAGTGGAACTAACGGCCGCTCCTACAATGAGCAGTTCTTC. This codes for CATSGTNGRSYNEQFF.